This T cell receptor (beta chain) was sequenced for a study of T cells in Graves' hyperthyroidism and ophthalmopathy. Study-wide background: It was at initial diagnosis, before any treatment, that peripheral blood was collected. General study results and limits: Ophthalmopathy and stable hyperthyroidism were told apart by a 13 V-J model. In the blood, most expanded thyroid clonotypes above 0.001 appeared as well.

Amplified regions were TCR beta CDR3 sequences from RNA transcripts. Initially, a first-round RT-PCR of the TCR CDR3 employed the HTBI primer set. TCRdb ran MiXCR on the multiplex PCR reads and lists one entry per CDR3 protein. Here the sample spans approximately 600,000 distinct CDR3 sequences, 20% to 25% being singletons. A word on this clonotype: Antigen specificity is unknown.

The V gene lost 7 bases and the J gene lost 0 bases, with 13 bases spanning the gap. CDR1 MDHEN and CDR2 SYDVKM come from the germline V gene. This CDR3 region has 15 residues. The clonotype originates from a man under 40 with Graves' ophthalmopathy. V is TRBV28 and J is TRBJ2-4; D is perhaps TRBD1 or TRBD2 (6 bases each). Sequenced input: blood. The CDR3 is CASTRGALAKNIQYF. The CDR3 DNA follows: TGTGCCAGCACTAGGGGGGCATTAGCCAAAAACATTCAGTACTTC.